A selection of T cell receptor beta chains follows, all from one sample in a study of T cells after yellow fever vaccination. TCRdb passed the 5' RACE reads through MiXCR, listing each CDR3 protein once. The top ten clones hold approximately 0.85% of a sample with about 240,000 distinct CDR3 sequences, about 7% of them seen once. The material was CD4+ T cells sorted from PBMCs, obtained 15 days after the yellow fever booster vaccination. The receptors derive from a man aged 30 to 39 who received the YFV17D yellow fever vaccine. Each CDR3 is given with its conserved first and last residue. The order of the fields is J gene, V gene, CDR3 protein.

TRBJ2-1 TRBV5-4 CASSKTGYSFNEQFF
TRBJ1-1 TRBV7-9 CASSLMTANTEAFF
TRBJ2-7 TRBV20-1 CSAGTRSGTYEQYF
TRBJ2-3 TRBV5-4 CASSLPGLAGLDTQYF
TRBJ2-5 TRBV23-1 CASSRQKSYF
TRBJ1-1 TRBV4-3 CASSQLQRMNTEAFF
TRBJ2-1 TRBV29-1 CSVRRTYNNEQFF
TRBJ2-2 TRBV7-2 CASSTAPGTGELFF
TRBJ1-5 TRBV20-1 CSARDPYSNQPQHF
TRBJ1-5 TRBV12-3/TRBV12-4 CASSLGQTYQPQHF
TRBJ2-2 TRBV11-2 CASKLQGAGELFF
TRBJ2-3 TRBV25-1 CASNPGLGPTDTQYF
TRBJ1-2 TRBV18 CASSPWPDYGYTF
TRBJ2-3 TRBV27 CASSLRVQSTDTQYF
TRBJ2-5 TRBV5-1 CASSQVDGAETQYF
TRBJ2-1 TRBV20-1 CSARENRDNEQFF
TRBJ2-3 TRBV9 CASSVEVATDTQYF
TRBJ2-2 TRBV5-1 CASSLAPSENTGELFF
TRBJ2-4 TRBV9 CASSPTVVGIQYF
TRBJ2-1 TRBV30 CAWTHGLAGLNEQFF
TRBJ2-7 TRBV4-1 CASSQDRGTSGRLGQYF
TRBJ1-4 TRBV12-3/TRBV12-4 CASSLQGYEKLFF
TRBJ2-1 TRBV5-6 CASSLLADSYNEQFF
TRBJ2-3 TRBV12-3/TRBV12-4 CASSNRGATDTQYF
TRBJ2-1 TRBV20-1 CSAREGTSENEQFF
TRBJ2-7 TRBV7-9 CASSGGDEQYF
TRBJ2-7 TRBV18 CASSPLRGGTYEQYF
TRBJ2-7 TRBV5-1 CASSFLGDYEQYF
TRBJ1-1 TRBV23-1 CATRRGTENTEAFF
TRBJ2-3 TRBV10-3 CAISPGGRSTDTQYF
TRBJ1-1 TRBV20-1 CSAREDSPTEAFF
TRBJ1-1 TRBV6-5 CASRDKNTEAFF
TRBJ2-2 TRBV28 CASSFPRSGRVGGELFF
TRBJ2-7 TRBV7-2 CASRRPGTGNEQYF
TRBJ2-3 TRBV29-1 CSVLAGLGTDTQYF
TRBJ2-1 TRBV12-3/TRBV12-4 CASSLRGGNEQFF
TRBJ2-1 TRBV12-3/TRBV12-4 CASREREAYNEQFF
TRBJ2-6 TRBV5-4 CASSHDRAGANVLTF
TRBJ2-7 TRBV6-1 CASRGQEIYEQYF
TRBJ1-2 TRBV7-9 CASSLDGAAASLYGYTF
TRBJ1-1 TRBV5-1 CASSLGQITEAFF
TRBJ2-7 TRBV3-1 CASSQGGGNEQYF
TRBJ2-5 TRBV7-2 CASSAKETQYF
TRBJ2-1 TRBV5-4 CASSATSRAYNEQFF
TRBJ2-4 TRBV7-2 CASSLDRENIQYF
TRBJ2-1 TRBV5-1 CASSLESTAEQFF
TRBJ2-4 TRBV5-1 CASSETVSIAKNIQYF
TRBJ2-1 TRBV30 CAWDRDSSYNEQFF
TRBJ1-1 TRBV29-1 CSVEESRNRIAFF
TRBJ2-5 TRBV7-2 CASSLNVLAGVQETQYF
TRBJ2-1 TRBV20-1 CSARGLAGVTFYNEQFF
TRBJ2-7 TRBV5-1 CASSPEVGSSEQYF
TRBJ2-3 TRBV4-3 CASSQSPRGASTDTQYF
TRBJ2-1 TRBV7-2 CASSPGTSVYNEQFF
TRBJ2-7 TRBV9 CASSVLAGGENEQYF
TRBJ2-5 TRBV12-3/TRBV12-4 CASSPRTSGGETQYF
TRBJ2-2 TRBV12-3/TRBV12-4 CASSLGISNTGELFF